Listed below are T cell receptor beta chains from one sample, sequenced in a study of early T cells in non-severe SARS-CoV-2 infection. TCRdb re-analysed the 5' RACE reads in MiXCR, keeping a single row per CDR3 protein. Altogether 90,000 to 100,000 distinct CDR3 sequences are present, approximately 13% being singletons, with the ten largest covering 2% to 2.5%. The specimen sequenced was whole blood. The receptors were sampled from an adult who was a healthcare worker with PCR-confirmed SARS-CoV-2 infection or an uninfected control (not recorded which). The CDR3 runs from the conserved cysteine through the conserved F or W. D genes are given only for firm matches. A row's size may be missing; if present it is once, few, many or a size class.

j_call v_call d_call clone_size cdr3_aa cdr3_nt
TRBJ1-1 TRBV20-1 - - CSAHLPNLKEAFF TGCAGTGCTCACCTACCTAACCTGAAGGAAGCTTTCTTT
TRBJ1-1 TRBV5-1 - once CASSPGTRGMNTEAFF TGCGCCAGCAGCCCTGGGACAAGGGGGATGAACACTGAAGCTTTCTTT
TRBJ1-3 TRBV10-3 - - CAISGQLISGNTIYF TGTGCCATCAGTGGACAGCTAATTTCTGGAAACACCATATATTTT
TRBJ2-5 TRBV29-1 TRBD2 few CSVAGGLETQYF TGCAGCGTGGCGGGGGGCCTTGAGACCCAGTACTTC
TRBJ2-7 TRBV6-6 - - CASSYAGSYEQYF TGTGCCAGCAGTTACGCGGGGTCCTACGAGCAGTACTTC
TRBJ2-3 TRBV18 TRBD1 few CASSPGQGADTQYF TGTGCCAGCTCACCGGGACAGGGGGCAGATACGCAGTATTTT
TRBJ1-3 TRBV28 - many CASSLTASGNTIYF TGTGCCAGCAGTTTGACAGCTTCTGGAAACACCATATATTTT
TRBJ2-1 TRBV12-3/TRBV12-4 - few CASSLAQGRNYNEQFF TGTGCCAGCAGTTTAGCGCAAGGGAGGAACTACAATGAGCAGTTCTTC
TRBJ1-1 TRBV29-1 - once CSVGRDDTEAFF TGCAGCGTTGGCAGAGATGACACTGAAGCTTTCTTT
TRBJ1-6 TRBV27 - few CASSEGGNSPLHF TGTGCCAGCAGTGAAGGAGGAAATTCACCCCTCCACTTT